This TCR beta chain was identified in a study of cytomegalovirus exposure and HLA in healthy donors. Primers for the PCR totalled 60 Vbeta and 13 Jbeta. Sequenced by immunoSEQ multiplex PCR; TCRdb stores in-frame clones only, minus some. The sample records some 120,000 clones, over 70% being singletons. CDR1 and CDR2 (germline): SGHDN, FVKESK. CDR3 size: 19 residues. Trimming stripped 2 bases from V and 4 bases from J, with 27 bases between. As concerns this clone: Its antigen is undetermined.

Study findings and constraints: With later analysis, a missense DCLRE1C variant became linked to TCR beta V- and J-gene trimming. The Asian-associated ancestry cluster reportedly had fewer N-insertions than the roughly 670-donor mean in a later analysis.

The sequenced material came from PBMCs. The V and J genes are TRBV14 and TRBJ2-7; D is possibly TRBD2 (6 bases). This TCR derives from a man aged 18 to 35 in good health and CMV-seropositive. This chain's CDR3 is CASSQSRGTSINLDYEQYF. In DNA, the CDR3 is TGTGCCAGCAGCCAATCTCGGGGGACGTCGATCAATTTGGATTACGAGCAGTACTTC.